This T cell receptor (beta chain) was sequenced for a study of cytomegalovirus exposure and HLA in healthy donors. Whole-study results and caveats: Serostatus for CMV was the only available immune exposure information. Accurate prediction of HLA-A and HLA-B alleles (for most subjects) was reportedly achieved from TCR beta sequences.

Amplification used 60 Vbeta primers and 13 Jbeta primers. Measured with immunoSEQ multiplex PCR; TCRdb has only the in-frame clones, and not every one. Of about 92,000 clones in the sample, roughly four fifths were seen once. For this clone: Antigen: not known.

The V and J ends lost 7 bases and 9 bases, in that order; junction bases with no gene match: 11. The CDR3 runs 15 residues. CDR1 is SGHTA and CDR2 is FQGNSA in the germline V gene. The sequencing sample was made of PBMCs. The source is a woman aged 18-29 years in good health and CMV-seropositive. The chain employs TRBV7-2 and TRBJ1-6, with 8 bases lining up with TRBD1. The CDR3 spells CASNIDPGGRSPLHF. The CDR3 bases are TGTGCCAGCAACATAGACCCAGGGGGCCGTTCACCCCTCCACTTT.